The 17 T cell receptor beta chains presented below share a single source sample, sequenced in a study of T cells in Graves' hyperthyroidism and ophthalmopathy. RNA transcripts provided the source from which TCR beta CDR3 regions were amplified. TCR CDR3 underwent first-round RT-PCR with the HTBI primer set. MiXCR, run by TCRdb on the multiplex PCR reads, gives a single entry per CDR3 protein. Seen here are roughly 400,000 distinct CDR3 sequences, around 25% observed once, and the top ten hold over 70%. Sample: blood. The source of these receptors is a man aged 50 or older with Graves' hyperthyroidism.

Many counts were recorded for this clonotype. This chain links TRBV7-3 with TRBJ1-1; D remains unclear. This CDR3 has 13 residues. The V gene lost 6 bases and the J gene lost 0 bases, with 8 bases spanning the gap. CDR1 is SGHTA, CDR2 FQGTGA, per germline. The CDR3 DNA reads as TGTGCCAGCAGGTGGACGGTGAACACTGAAGCTTTCTTT. Its translation: CASRWTVNTEAFF. Using reference TRBV7-3 and TRBJ1-1 for the parts outside the CDR3, the full variable domain is GAGVSQTPSNKVTEKGKYVELRCDPISGHTALYWYRQSLGQGPEFLIYFQGTGAADDSGLPNDRFFAVRPEGSVSTLKIQRTERGDSAVYLCASRWTVNTEAFFGQGTRLTVV.

The chain uses TRBV11-2 and TRBJ2-2, with a possible D match to TRBD1 (5 bases). Trimming removed 3 bases at V and 3 bases at J, with 14 bases between. The CDR3 contains 16 residues. From germline, CDR1 is SGHAT and CDR2 FQNNGV. CDR3 in DNA: TGTGCCAGCAGCTTCGCCACAGGAGAGCACACCGGGGAGCTGTTTTTT. Translated: CASSFATGEHTGELFF.

The gene calls are TRBV19 and TRBJ2-7; 7 bases line up with TRBD2. V shed 5 bases, J shed 4 bases, and the junction held 11 bases outside the gene matches. This CDR3 contains 15 residues. Germline V gene data show CDR1 as LNHDA and CDR2 as SQIVND (reference sequence). The CDR3 sequence is CASSVLGLGSYEQYF. CDR3 nucleotides: TGTGCCAGTAGTGTTCTTGGACTAGGTAGTTACGAGCAGTACTTC. Based on the CDR3 plus reference TRBV19 and TRBJ2-7, the full variable domain is DGGITQSPKYLFRKEGQNVTLSCEQNLNHDAMYWYRQDPGQGLRLIYYSQIVNDFQKGDIAEGYSVSREKKESFPLTVTSAQKNPTAFYLCASSVLGLGSYEQYFGPGTRLTVT.

This clonotype came up a few times. This chain connects TRBV4-1 to TRBJ2-7; weak D call: TRBD1 (6 bases). From germline, CDR1 is MGHRA and CDR2 YSYEKL. CDR3 length: 13 amino acids. The V and J ends lost 4 bases and 3 bases respectively, with 10 bases between them. Here the CDR3 reads CASSPVGGYEQYF. CDR3 in DNA: TGCGCCAGCAGCCCGGTAGGGGGCTACGAGCAGTACTTC.

This clonotype was observed a handful of times. V is TRBV12-3 or TRBV12-4 and J is TRBJ2-3; 10 bases map to TRBD2. CDR3 size: 14 residues. The V and J ends lost 7 bases and 8 bases, in that order; junction bases with no gene match: 9. The CDR3 is CASNDLAGEGTQYF. The CDR3 DNA follows: TGTGCCAGCAATGATCTAGCGGGAGAGGGTACGCAGTATTTT.

This clonotype was detected only once. The CDR3 reads CASSPGTGSGNQPQHF. The CDR3 bases are TGTGCCAGCAGTCCCGGGACAGGGTCGGGCAATCAGCCCCAGCATTTT. The V call is TRBV12-3 or TRBV12-4, the J call TRBJ1-5; 9 bases fit TRBD1. V trimming: 5 bases; J trimming: 2 bases; junction bases outside the gene matches: 7. The CDR3 loop spans 16 amino acids.

The chain employs TRBV11-1 and TRBJ2-1; tentatively, D is TRBD1 or TRBD2 (5 bases each). Trimming took off 6 bases at V and 6 bases at J, with 18 bases between the two ends. The CDR3 spans 15 residues. CDR1 is SGHAT, CDR2 FQDESV, per germline (reference sequence). DNA for the CDR3: TGTGCCAGCAGTGATCCGGCCTTTGGGACCAATGAGCAGTTCTTC. It specifies CASSDPAFGTNEQFF.

This clonotype was seen ten or more times. The CDR3 DNA is TGTGCCAGCAGTTTGGGGACAGGTATTCGAGCTTTCTTT. Amino acids: CASSLGTGIRAFF. The chain uses TRBV12-3 or TRBV12-4 and TRBJ1-1, with 8 bases matching TRBD1. J gave up 10 bases and V 3 bases, and 7 bases lay outside the gene matches. The CDR3 has 13 residues.

V and J are TRBV7-3 and TRBJ1-5; TRBD1 is a possible D gene (5 bases). Germline V gene lookup returns CDR1 SGHTA and CDR2 FQGTGA. The CDR3 loop spans 15 amino acids. V was clipped by 5 bases and J by 1 base, with 12 bases between them. The CDR3 bases are TGTGCCAGCAGCCTCCAGGGAAGAAGCAATCAGCCCCAGCATTTT. As protein: CASSLQGRSNQPQHF.

This clonotype was counted ten times or more. The chain recombines TRBV28 with TRBJ1-1, with a tentative D call TRBD1 (6 bases). Trimming removed 6 bases at V and 3 bases at J, with 17 bases between. CDR3 size: 15 residues. CDR1 is MDHEN and CDR2 is SYDVKM in the germline V gene. As DNA, the CDR3 is TGTGCCAGCAGCTTCCTAGGGGGGGGAGACACTGAAGCTTTCTTT. Its protein product is CASSFLGGGDTEAFF.

This clonotype was counted only a few times. The chain couples TRBV13 to TRBJ1-6; D unresolved. Germline CDR1 PRHDT, CDR2 FYEKMQ (reference sequence). V shed 6 bases and J shed 5 bases, with 5 bases lying between them. The CDR3 is 12 amino acids. The CDR3 DNA reads as TGTGCCAGCAGTCAAAATAATTCACCCCTCCACTTT. It yields the protein CASSQNNSPLHF.

This clonotype was found many times. The rearrangement links TRBV20-1 to TRBJ2-7; 8 bases map to TRBD2. Trimming removed 3 bases from V and 6 bases from J; junction bases left unmatched: 7. CDR1 and CDR2 from the germline V gene are DFQATT and SNEGSKA (reference sequence). There are 13 residues in the CDR3. The CDR3 nucleotides are TGCAGTGCTAGTGTTAGCGGGATTGGCGAGCAGTACTTC. Translated, it gives CSASVSGIGEQYF.

The rearrangement links TRBV4-2 to TRBJ1-1; D is perhaps TRBD1 (5 bases). The CDR3 has 17 amino acids. From germline, CDR1 is LGHNA and CDR2 YNFKEQ. Trimming pared 0 bases from V and 1 base from J, leaving 15 bases between. Written as DNA, the CDR3 is TGTGCCAGCAGCCAAGAGATTGGCGGGACGGGGAACACTGAAGCTTTCTTT. As protein: CASSQEIGGTGNTEAFF.

This rearrangement joins TRBV2 to TRBJ2-7, with 10 bases matching TRBD1. This CDR3 has 14 amino acids. Germline V lookup: CDR1 SNHLY, CDR2 FYNNEI. Trimming cost V 5 bases and J 4 bases; bases outside gene matches: 5. The CDR3 coding sequence is TGTGCCAGCAGTAAGGCGGGACAGGGGTACGAGCAGTACTTC. Translating it yields CASSKAGQGYEQYF.

This clonotype was recorded at least ten times. This sequence joins TRBV12-3 or TRBV12-4 and TRBJ2-1, with 11 bases that match TRBD2. The CDR3 contains 16 residues. The junction had 11 bases not matched to a gene; V was cut back by 7 bases and J by 6 bases. The CDR3 nucleotides read TGTGCCAGCACCACCCCCACTAGCGGGAGCGGCAATGAGCAGTTCTTC. Translation: CASTTPTSGSGNEQFF.

This clonotype has only a few counts. This sequence joins TRBV19 and TRBJ1-1; D possibly corresponds to TRBD1 (5 bases). The CDR3 totals 15 residues. V was pared by 4 bases and J by 6 bases, with 18 bases between. Germline V gives CDR1 LNHDA, CDR2 SQIVND (reference sequence). The CDR3 sequence: CASSTGGTVPPEAFF. CDR3 DNA sequence: TGTGCCAGTAGTACGGGAGGGACGGTCCCCCCTGAAGCTTTCTTT.

This clonotype was counted a few times. V usage is TRBV5-1 and J usage is TRBJ2-1; possibly TRBD1 or TRBD2 for D (6 bases each). The CDR3 has 15 residues. V lost 5 bases and J 6 bases, leaving 18 bases between the germline ends. Germline V gene lookup returns CDR1 SGHRS and CDR2 YFSETQ. CDR3 in DNA: TGCGCCAGCAGTTACTCGGGGGCTGCTAGCAATGAGCAGTTCTTC. As protein: CASSYSGAASNEQFF.